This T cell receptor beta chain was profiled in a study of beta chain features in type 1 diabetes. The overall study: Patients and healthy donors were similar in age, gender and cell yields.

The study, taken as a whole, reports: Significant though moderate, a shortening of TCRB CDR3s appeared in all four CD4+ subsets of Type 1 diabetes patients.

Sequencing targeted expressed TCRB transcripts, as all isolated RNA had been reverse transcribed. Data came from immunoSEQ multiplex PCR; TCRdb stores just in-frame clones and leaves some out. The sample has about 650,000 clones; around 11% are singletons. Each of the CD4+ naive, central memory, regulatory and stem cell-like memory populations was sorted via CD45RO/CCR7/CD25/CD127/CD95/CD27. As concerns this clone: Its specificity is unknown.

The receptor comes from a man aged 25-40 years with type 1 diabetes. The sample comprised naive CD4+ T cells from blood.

The CDR3 is CASSLQGAVNSPLHF. Written as DNA, the CDR3 is TGTGCCAGCTCACTACAGGGGGCTGTCAATTCACCCCTCCACTTT. V and J are TRBV7-2 and TRBJ1-6, with 9 bases that match TRBD1. Trimming at V came to 8 bases and at J to 7 bases, leaving 9 bases not matched to a gene. The CDR3 length is 15 residues. Germline V CDR1 and CDR2: SGHTA, FQGNSA.